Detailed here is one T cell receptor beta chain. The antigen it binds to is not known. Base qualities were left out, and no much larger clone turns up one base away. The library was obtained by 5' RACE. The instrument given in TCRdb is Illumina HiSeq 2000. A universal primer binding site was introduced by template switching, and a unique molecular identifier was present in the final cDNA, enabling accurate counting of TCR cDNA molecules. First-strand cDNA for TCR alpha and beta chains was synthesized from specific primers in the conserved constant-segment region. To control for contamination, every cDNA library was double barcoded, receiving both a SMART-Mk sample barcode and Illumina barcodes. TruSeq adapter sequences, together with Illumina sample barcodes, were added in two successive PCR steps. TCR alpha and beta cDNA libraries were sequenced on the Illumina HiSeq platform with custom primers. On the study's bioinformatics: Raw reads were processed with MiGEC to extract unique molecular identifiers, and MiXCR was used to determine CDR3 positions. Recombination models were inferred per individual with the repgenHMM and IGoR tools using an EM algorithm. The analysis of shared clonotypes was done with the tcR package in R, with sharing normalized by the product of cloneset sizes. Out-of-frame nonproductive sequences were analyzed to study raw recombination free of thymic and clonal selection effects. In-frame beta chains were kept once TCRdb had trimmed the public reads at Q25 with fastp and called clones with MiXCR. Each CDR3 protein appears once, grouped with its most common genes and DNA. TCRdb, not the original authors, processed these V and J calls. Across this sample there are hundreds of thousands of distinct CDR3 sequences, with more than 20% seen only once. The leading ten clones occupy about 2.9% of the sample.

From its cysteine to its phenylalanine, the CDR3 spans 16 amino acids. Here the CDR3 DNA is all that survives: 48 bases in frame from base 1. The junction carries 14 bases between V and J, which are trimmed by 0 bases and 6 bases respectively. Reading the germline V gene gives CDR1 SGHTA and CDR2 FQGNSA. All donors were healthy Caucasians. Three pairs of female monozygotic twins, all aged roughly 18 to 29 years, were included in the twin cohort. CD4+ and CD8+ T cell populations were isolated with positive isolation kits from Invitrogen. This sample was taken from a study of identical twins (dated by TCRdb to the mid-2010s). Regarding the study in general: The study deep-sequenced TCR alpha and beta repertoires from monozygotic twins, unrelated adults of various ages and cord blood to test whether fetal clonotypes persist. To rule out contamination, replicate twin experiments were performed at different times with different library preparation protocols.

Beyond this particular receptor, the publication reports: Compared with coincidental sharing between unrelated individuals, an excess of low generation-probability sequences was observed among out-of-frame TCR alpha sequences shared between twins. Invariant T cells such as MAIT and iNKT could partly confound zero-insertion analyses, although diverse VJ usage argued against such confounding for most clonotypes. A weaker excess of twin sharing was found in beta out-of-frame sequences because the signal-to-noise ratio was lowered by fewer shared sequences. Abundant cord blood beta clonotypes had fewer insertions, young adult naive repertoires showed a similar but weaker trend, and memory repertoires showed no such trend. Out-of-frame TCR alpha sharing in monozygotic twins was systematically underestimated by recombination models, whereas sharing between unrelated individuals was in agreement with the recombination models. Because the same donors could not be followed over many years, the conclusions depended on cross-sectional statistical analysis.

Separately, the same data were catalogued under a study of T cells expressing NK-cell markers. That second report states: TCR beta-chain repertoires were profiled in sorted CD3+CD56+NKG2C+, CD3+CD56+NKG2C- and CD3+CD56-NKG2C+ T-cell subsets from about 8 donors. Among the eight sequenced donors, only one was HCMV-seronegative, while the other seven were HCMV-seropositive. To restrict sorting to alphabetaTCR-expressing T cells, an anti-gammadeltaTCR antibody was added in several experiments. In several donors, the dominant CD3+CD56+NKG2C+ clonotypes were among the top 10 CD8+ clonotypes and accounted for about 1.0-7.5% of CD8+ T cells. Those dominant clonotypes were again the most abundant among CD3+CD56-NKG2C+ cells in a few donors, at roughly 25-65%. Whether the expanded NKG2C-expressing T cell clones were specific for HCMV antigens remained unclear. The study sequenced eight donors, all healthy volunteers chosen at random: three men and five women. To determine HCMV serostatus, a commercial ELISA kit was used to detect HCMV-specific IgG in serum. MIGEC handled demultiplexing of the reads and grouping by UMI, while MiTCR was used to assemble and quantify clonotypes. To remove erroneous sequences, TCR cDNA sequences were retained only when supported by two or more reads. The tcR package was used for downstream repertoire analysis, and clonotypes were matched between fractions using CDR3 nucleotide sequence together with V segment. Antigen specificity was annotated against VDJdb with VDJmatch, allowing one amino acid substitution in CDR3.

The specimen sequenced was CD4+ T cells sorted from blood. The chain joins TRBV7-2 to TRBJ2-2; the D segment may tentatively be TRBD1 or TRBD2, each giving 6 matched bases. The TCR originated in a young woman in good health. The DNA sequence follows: TGTGCCAGCAGCTTAGCTGGCAGGGGACTCGCCGGGGAGCTGTTTTTT. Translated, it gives CASSLAGRGLAGELFF.